This TCR beta chain was recorded in a study of blood T cell repertoires in COVID-19. Study in general: PBMCs, B-cell-depleted T cells, or T cells were the source of the cDNA or gDNA that made up the material.

Enrolment of Seattle patients took place during active infection, and they were followed longitudinally. Per the study methods: Reference gene primer amplification gave estimated nucleated cell counts. The data were produced by immunoSEQ multiplex PCR, yet TCRdb's version contains in-frame clones alone and is incomplete. Clone size and V and J calls were adopted from that table, with D and trimming inferred from the DNA. The sample includes fewer than 150,000 clones, more than 80% of them seen just once. The CDR3 spans 16 residues. In germline, CDR1 is SEHNR, CDR2 FQNEAQ (reference sequence). The J segment lost 3 bases and the V segment lost 5 bases, leaving 10 bases of the junction unmatched.

Sequenced sample: peripheral blood. V is TRBV7-9 and J is TRBJ1-2; TRBD1 matches at 9 bases. The TCR sequence derives from a woman in her sixties with COVID-19, enrolled during active disease. The CDR3 coding sequence is TGTGCCAGCAGCCAGGGGACAGGGTTCCTGCACTATGGCTACACCTTC. This translates into CASSQGTGFLHYGYTF.